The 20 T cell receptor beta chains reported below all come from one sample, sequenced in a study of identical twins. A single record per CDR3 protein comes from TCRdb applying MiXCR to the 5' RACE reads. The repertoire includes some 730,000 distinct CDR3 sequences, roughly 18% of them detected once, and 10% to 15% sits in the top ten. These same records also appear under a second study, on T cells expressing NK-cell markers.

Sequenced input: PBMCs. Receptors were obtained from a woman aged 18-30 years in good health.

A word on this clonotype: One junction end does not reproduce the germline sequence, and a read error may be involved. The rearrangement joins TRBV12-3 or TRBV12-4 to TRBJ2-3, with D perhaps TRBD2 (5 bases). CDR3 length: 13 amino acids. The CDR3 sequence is CASSIASTDTQYF. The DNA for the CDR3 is TGTGCCAGCAGTATAGCGAGCACAGATACGCAGTATTTT.

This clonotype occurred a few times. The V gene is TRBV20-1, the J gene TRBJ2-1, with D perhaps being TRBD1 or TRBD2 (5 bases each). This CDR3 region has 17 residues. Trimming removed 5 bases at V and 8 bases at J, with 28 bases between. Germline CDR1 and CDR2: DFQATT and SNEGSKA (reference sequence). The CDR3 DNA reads TGCAGTGCTTCCGCCCCGGGACGCTCGTCTAAAAGCGATGAGCAGTTCTTC. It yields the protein CSASAPGRSSKSDEQFF.

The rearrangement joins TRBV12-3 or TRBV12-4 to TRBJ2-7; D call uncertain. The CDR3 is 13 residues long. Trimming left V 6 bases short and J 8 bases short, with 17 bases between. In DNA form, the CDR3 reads TGTGCCAGCAGCCCAAACCCAGGTCTCAAGCAGTACTTC. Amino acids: CASSPNPGLKQYF.

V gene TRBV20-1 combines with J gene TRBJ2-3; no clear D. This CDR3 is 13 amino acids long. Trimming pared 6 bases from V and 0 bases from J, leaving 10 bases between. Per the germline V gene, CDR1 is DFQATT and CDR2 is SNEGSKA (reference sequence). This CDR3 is CSAVDGSTDTQYF. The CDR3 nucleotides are TGCAGTGCCGTCGACGGGAGCACAGATACGCAGTATTTT.

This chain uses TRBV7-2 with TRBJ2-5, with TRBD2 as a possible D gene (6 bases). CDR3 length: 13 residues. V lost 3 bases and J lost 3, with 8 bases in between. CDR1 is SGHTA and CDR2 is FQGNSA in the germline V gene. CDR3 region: CASSFSGKETQYF. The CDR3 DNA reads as TGTGCCAGCAGCTTTAGCGGAAAAGAGACCCAGTACTTC.

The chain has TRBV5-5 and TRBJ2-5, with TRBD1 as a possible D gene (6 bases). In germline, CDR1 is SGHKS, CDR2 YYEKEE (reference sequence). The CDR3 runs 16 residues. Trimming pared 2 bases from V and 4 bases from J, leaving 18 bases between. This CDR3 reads CASSFELFQGRETQYF. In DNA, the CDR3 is TGTGCCAGCAGCTTCGAGTTGTTCCAGGGGCGAGAGACCCAGTACTTC.

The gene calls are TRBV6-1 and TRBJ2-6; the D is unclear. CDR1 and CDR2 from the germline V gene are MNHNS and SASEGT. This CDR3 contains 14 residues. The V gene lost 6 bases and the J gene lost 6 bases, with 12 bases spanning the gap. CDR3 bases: TGTGCCAGCAGCCAAGGGCCCTCGGCCAACGTCCTGACTTTC. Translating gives CASSQGPSANVLTF.

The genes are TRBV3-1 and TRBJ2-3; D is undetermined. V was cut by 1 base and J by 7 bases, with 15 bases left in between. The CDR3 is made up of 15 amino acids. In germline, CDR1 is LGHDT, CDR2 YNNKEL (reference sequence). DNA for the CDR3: TGTGCCAGCAGCCAAGCGGCAGGAGAGGTGAATACGCAGTATTTT. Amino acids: CASSQAAGEVNTQYF.

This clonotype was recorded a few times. In DNA, the CDR3 is TGTGCCAGCAGTTCACTAGCGGTCCGATACAATGAGCAGTTCTTC. It encodes CASSSLAVRYNEQFF. The chain links TRBV6-5 to TRBJ2-1, with 8 bases identical to TRBD2. The V gene end was trimmed by 4 bases and the J gene end by 4 bases; junction bases not matched to a gene: 6. This CDR3 spans 15 amino acids. Germline V gives CDR1 MNHEY, CDR2 SVGAGI.

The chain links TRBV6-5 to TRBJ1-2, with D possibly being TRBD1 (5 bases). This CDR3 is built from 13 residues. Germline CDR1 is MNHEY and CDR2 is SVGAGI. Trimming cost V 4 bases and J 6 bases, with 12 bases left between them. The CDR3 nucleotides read TGTGCCAGCAGTTTGGACATTAGGAATGGCTACACCTTC. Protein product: CASSLDIRNGYTF.

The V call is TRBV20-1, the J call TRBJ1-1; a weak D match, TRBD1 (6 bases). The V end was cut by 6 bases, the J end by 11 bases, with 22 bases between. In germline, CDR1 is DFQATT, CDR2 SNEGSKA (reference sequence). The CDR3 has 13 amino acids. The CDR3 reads CSAAEGQSIGAFF. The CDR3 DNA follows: TGCAGTGCCGCCGAGGGACAATCAATCGGGGCTTTCTTT.

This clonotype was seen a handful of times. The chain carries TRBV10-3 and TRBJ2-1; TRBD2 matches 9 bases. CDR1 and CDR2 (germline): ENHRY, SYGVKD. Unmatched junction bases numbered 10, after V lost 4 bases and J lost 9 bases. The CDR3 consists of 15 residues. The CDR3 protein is CAISVGGGARGEQFF. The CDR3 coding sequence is TGTGCCATCAGTGTTGGCGGGGGGGCCAGGGGTGAGCAGTTCTTC.

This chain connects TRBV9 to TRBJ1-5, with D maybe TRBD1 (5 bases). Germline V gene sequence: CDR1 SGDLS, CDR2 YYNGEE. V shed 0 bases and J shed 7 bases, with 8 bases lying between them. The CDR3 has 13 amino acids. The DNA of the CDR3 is TGTGCCAGCAGCGTAGGGGAGGGGCAGCCCCAGCATTTT. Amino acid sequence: CASSVGEGQPQHF.

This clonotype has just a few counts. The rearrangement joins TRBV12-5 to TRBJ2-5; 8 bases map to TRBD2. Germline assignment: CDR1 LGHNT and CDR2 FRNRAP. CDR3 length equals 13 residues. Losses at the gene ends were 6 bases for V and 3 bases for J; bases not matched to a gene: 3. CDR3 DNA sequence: TGTGCTAGTGGAAATAGCGGGGAAGAGACCCAGTACTTC. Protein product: CASGNSGEETQYF.

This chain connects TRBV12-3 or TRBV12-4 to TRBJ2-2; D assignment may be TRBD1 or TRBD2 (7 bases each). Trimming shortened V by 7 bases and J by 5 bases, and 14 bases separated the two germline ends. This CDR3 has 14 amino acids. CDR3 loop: CASTSQGGTGELFF. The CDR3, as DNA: TGTGCCAGCACCTCCCAGGGGGGGACCGGGGAGCTGTTTTTT.

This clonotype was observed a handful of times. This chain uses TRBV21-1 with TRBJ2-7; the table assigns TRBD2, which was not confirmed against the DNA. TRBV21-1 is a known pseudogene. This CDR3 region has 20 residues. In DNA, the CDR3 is TGTGCCAGCACCTCGTATACGTATCGGACTAGCGGGAGAAGGTCCTACGAGCAGTACTTC. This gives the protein CASTSYTYRTSGRRSYEQYF.

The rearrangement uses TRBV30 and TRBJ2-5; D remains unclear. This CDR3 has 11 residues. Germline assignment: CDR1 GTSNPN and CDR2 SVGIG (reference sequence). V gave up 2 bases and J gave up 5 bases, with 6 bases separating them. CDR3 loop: CAWSTGETQYF. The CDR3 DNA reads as TGTGCCTGGAGTACGGGCGAGACCCAGTACTTC.

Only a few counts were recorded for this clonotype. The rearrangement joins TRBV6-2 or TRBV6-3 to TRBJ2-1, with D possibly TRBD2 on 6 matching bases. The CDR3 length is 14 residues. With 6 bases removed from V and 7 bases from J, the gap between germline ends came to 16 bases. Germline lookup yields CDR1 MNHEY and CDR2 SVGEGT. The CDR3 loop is CASRGGLASNEQFF. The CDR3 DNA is TGTGCCAGCAGAGGAGGGCTAGCATCAAATGAGCAGTTCTTC.

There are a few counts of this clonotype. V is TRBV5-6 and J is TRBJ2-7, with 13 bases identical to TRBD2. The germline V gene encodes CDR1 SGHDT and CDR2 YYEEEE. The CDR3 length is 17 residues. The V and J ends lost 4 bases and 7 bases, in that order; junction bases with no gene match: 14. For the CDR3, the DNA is TGTGCCAGCAGCGCAAGGGGACGAGGACTAGCGGGGGTTGAGCAGTACTTC. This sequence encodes CASSARGRGLAGVEQYF.

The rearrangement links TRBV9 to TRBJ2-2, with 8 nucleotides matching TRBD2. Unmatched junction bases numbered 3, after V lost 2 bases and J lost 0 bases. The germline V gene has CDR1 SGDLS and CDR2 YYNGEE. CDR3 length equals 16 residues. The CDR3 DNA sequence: TGTGCCAGCAGCGTCGGACTAGCTACGAACACCGGGGAGCTGTTTTTT. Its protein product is CASSVGLATNTGELFF.